This T cell receptor (beta chain) was sequenced in a study of cytomegalovirus exposure and HLA in healthy donors. Study as a whole: The use of the same platform for the approximately 130 validation repertoires and the roughly 700 first-cohort repertoires was reported by a later analysis.

The donors were members of the validation cohort comprising approximately 110 subjects, separate from the roughly 680-subject first cohort. V was clipped by 7 bases and J by 4 bases; unmatched bases: 7. Germline loops: CDR1 LNHDA, CDR2 SQIVND (reference sequence). The CDR3 runs to 15 residues. Study-wide findings and caveats: The study put under 200 TCR beta chains on its list as cytomegalovirus-associated. In vitro experiments confirmed that a few CMV-associated chains were specific for CMV antigens.

About this clone itself: What it binds is unknown.

TCRdb's copy holds only in-frame clones and misses some; the assay was immunoSEQ multiplex PCR. This sample has under 200,000 clones; around 90% occur once, and the top ten carry around 2.7%. The receptor was derived from a woman between 18 and 29 years old in good health and CMV-seropositive. The sequencing input was PBMCs. The chain links TRBV19 to TRBJ2-6; TRBD2 agrees at 7 bases. The CDR3 loop is CASNLGGVGANVLTF. In nucleotides, the CDR3 is TGTGCCAGTAACCTTGGGGGGGTAGGGGCCAACGTCCTGACTTTC. Full variable domain (rest looked up from reference TRBV19 and TRBJ2-6): DGGITQSPKYLFRKEGQNVTLSCEQNLNHDAMYWYRQDPGQGLRLIYYSQIVNDFQKGDIAEGYSVSREKKESFPLTVTSAQKNPTAFYLCASNLGGVGANVLTFGAGSRLTVL.